This T cell receptor (beta chain) was sequenced in a study of shared clonotypes between healthy human individuals. The data were produced by immunoSEQ multiplex PCR, yet TCRdb's version contains in-frame clones alone and is incomplete. The data contain approximately 2.3 million clones, 93% of them seen just once; the ten biggest clones take up about 0.39%. Per germline, CDR1 SGHRS and CDR2 YFSETQ. This CDR3 is 17 amino acids long. Losses at the gene ends were 2 bases for V and 4 bases for J; bases not matched to a gene: 9. V gene TRBV5-1 combines with J gene TRBJ2-2; 9 bases are shared with TRBD1. Input material: naive CD4+ T cells from PBMCs. Specified subset: CD45RA+ positively selected. The receptor comes from a man younger than 30 in good health. Some clones in this sample may be carry-over from other donors' samples. The CDR3 region has the DNA TGCGCCAGCAGCTTTTCCGGGACAGGGTTGGGCACCGGGGAGCTGTTTTTT. Its protein product is CASSFSGTGLGTGELFF.